The sample holds many counts of the clone carrying this T cell receptor (beta chain). Unique molecular identifiers were attached to individual cDNA molecules. TCRdb passed the 5' RACE reads through MiXCR, listing each CDR3 protein once. The sample has about 33,000 distinct CDR3 sequences; over 4.5% are singletons. The data belong to a study of early T cells in non-severe SARS-CoV-2 infection. Per the germline V gene, CDR1 is SGHRS and CDR2 is YFSETQ. The CDR3 extends over 18 amino acids. Trimming cost V 4 bases and J 0 bases; bases outside gene matches: 11. Sequenced: whole blood. The V gene is TRBV5-1, the J gene TRBJ2-2; 8 nucleotides agree with TRBD1. The sequence was obtained from an adult who was a healthcare worker with PCR-confirmed SARS-CoV-2 infection or an uninfected control (not recorded which). CDR3 sequence reads: CASSPKPMTGANTGELFF. Here the CDR3 DNA reads TGCGCCAGCAGCCCGAAGCCAATGACAGGGGCGAACACCGGGGAGCTGTTTTTT.